Presented here are 20 T cell receptor beta chains from one specimen sequenced in a study of blood T cell repertoires in COVID-19. Clones were sequenced by immunoSEQ multiplex PCR, and TCRdb holds only the in-frame ones, with some missing. The repertoire holds 350,000 or so clones, with over 85% as singletons. Sequencing was done on a sample of peripheral blood. These receptors came from a woman aged 55-69 years with COVID-19, enrolled during active disease.

The V call is TRBV5-1, the J call TRBJ1-2, with 10 bases that match TRBD1. Looked up from germline, CDR1 is SGHRS and CDR2 is YFSETQ. This CDR3 comprises 18 residues. The J segment lost 4 bases and the V segment lost 0 bases, leaving 12 bases of the junction unmatched. The CDR3 sequence: CASSLAKDRGSLFYGYTF. CDR3 nucleotides: TGCGCCAGCAGCTTGGCCAAGGACAGGGGGTCCCTCTTCTATGGCTACACCTTC. Full variable domain (missing parts from reference TRBV5-1 and TRBJ1-2): KAGVTQTPRYLIKTRGQQVTLSCSPISGHRSVSWYQQTPGQGLQFLFEYFSETQRNKGNFPGRFSGRQFSNSRSEMNVSTLELGDSALYLCASSLAKDRGSLFYGYTFGSGTRLTVV.

The V and J genes are TRBV3-1 (or the pseudogene TRBV3-2) and TRBJ2-3, with 8 positions matching TRBD2. This CDR3 contains 15 residues. The V segment lost 4 bases and the J segment 5 bases; nucleotides outside the gene matches: 8. The germline CDR1 and CDR2 sequences are LGHDT and YNNKEL (reference sequence). The CDR3, as DNA: TGTGCCAGCAGCCGGGTCGGGGGGGCCGTAGATACGCAGTATTTT. Protein sequence: CASSRVGGAVDTQYF.

This chain links TRBV14 with TRBJ2-3; D may be TRBD1 (5 bases). The CDR3 covers 15 residues. Germline V CDR1 and CDR2: SGHDN, FVKESK. V lost 4 bases and J 0 bases, leaving 11 bases between the germline ends. In nucleotides, the CDR3 is TGTGCCAGCAGCCGACAGCCCTCTAGCACAGATACGCAGTATTTT. Translating gives CASSRQPSSTDTQYF.

The V gene is TRBV10-1, the J gene TRBJ2-7; 11 bases map to TRBD1. Germline-derived CDR1 and CDR2 are WNHNN and SYGVQD (reference sequence). The CDR3 is made up of 17 amino acids. V dropped 5 bases and J dropped 4; count of bases not matched to a gene: 13. CDR3 in DNA: TGCGCCAGCAGTCCTCGGGACAGGGGGATCCTTCCATACGAGCAGTACTTC. This translates into CASSPRDRGILPYEQYF.

Only a few counts were recorded for this clone. The chain links TRBV28 to TRBJ1-2; D might be TRBD1 (6 bases). The CDR3 consists of 13 residues. Germline V lookup: CDR1 MDHEN, CDR2 SYDVKM. Trimming cost V 9 bases and J 4 bases, with 15 bases left between them. Here the CDR3 reads CASSDPDSYGYTF. CDR3 nucleotides: TGTGCCAGTTCGGATCCGGACAGCTATGGCTACACCTTC.

V is TRBV6-5 and J is TRBJ2-3, with 9 bases lining up with TRBD1. Germline V gene lookup returns CDR1 MNHEY and CDR2 SVGAGI. With V trimmed by 9 bases and J by 3 bases, 7 bases remained unmatched. The CDR3 length is 14 residues. The CDR3 DNA is TGTGCCAGTAGAAAACAGGGGGCGACAGATACGCAGTATTTT. Translation: CASRKQGATDTQYF.

J is TRBJ1-2 and V is TRBV5-1, with unresolved D. Trimming left V 3 bases short and J 0 bases short, with 6 bases between. CDR1 SGHRS and CDR2 YFSETQ come from the germline V gene. The CDR3 runs 13 residues. The CDR3 bases are TGCGCCAGCAGCTATCAGGCTAACTATGGCTACACCTTC. It is translated as CASSYQANYGYTF.

The chain is built from TRBV28 and TRBJ1-1, with D maybe TRBD1 (6 bases). Germline V gene lookup returns CDR1 MDHEN and CDR2 SYDVKM. V was cut by 5 bases and J by 11 bases, with 12 bases left in between. The length of the CDR3 is 11 residues. CDR3 loop: CASSRGGPAFF. The CDR3 nucleotides are TGTGCCAGCAGTCGGGGGGGGCCGGCTTTCTTT.

Comment on this clone: This specimen includes other DNA sequences encoding the same CDR3. This chain uses TRBV18 with TRBJ1-1; possible D gene TRBD1, 5 bases. The CDR3 has 14 residues. With 1 base removed from V and 5 bases from J, the gap between germline ends came to 11 bases. Germline assignment: CDR1 KGHSH and CDR2 LQKENI. The DNA of the CDR3 is TGTGCCAGCTCACCACAGGGACTGGGGACTGAAGCTTTCTTT. Residues: CASSPQGLGTEAFF.

This clone was seen only a few times. The V and J genes are TRBV9 and TRBJ2-1; TRBD1 is a possible D gene (6 bases). The CDR3 runs 14 residues. V was trimmed by 4 bases and J by 6 bases, leaving 14 bases between them. Germline V gene lookup returns CDR1 SGDLS and CDR2 YYNGEE. CDR3 loop: CASSHIQQGNEQFF. The DNA of the CDR3 is TGTGCCAGCAGCCATATCCAACAGGGCAATGAGCAGTTCTTC.

This chain uses TRBV6-5 with TRBJ2-2; 7 bases map to TRBD1. Trimming cost V 4 bases and J 3 bases; bases outside gene matches: 5. This CDR3 is 15 amino acids long. Germline loops: CDR1 MNHEY, CDR2 SVGAGI. The CDR3 spells CASSSGQGDTGELFF. The CDR3 bases are TGTGCCAGCAGTTCCGGGCAGGGGGACACCGGGGAGCTGTTTTTT.

The V and J genes are TRBV5-1 and TRBJ1-1; TRBD1 matches 9 bases. V trimming: 4 bases; J trimming: 6 bases; junction bases outside the gene matches: 7. The CDR3 spans 14 residues. Germline V CDR1 and CDR2: SGHRS, YFSETQ. CDR3 bases: TGCGCCAGCAGCGGAGGGGACAGGGCCGCTGAAGCTTTCTTT. This sequence encodes CASSGGDRAAEAFF.

The chain uses TRBV10-1 and TRBJ2-5, with TRBD1 matching over 7 bases. Germline trimming cut 9 bases from V and 3 bases from J; bases unmatched to any gene: 7. This CDR3 has 13 residues. The germline CDR1 and CDR2 sequences are WNHNN and SYGVQD (reference sequence). The CDR3 DNA follows: TGCGCCAGTCCCGGGACAGAAAAAGAGACCCAGTACTTC. Amino acid sequence: CASPGTEKETQYF.

The chain has TRBV19 and TRBJ2-5; D is perhaps TRBD1 (5 bases). The germline V and J ends were trimmed by 5 bases and 2 bases, with 18 bases remaining between them. This CDR3 is 16 amino acids long. Germline CDR1 is LNHDA and CDR2 is SQIVND (reference sequence). For the CDR3, the DNA is TGTGCCAGTAGTTTTTCCCTCGTAGGGGATCAAGAGACCCAGTACTTC. This gives the protein CASSFSLVGDQETQYF.

The J gene is TRBJ1-1, the V gene TRBV5-4, with TRBD1 matching over 9 bases. Per germline, CDR1 SGHNT and CDR2 YYREEE (reference sequence). This CDR3 contains 15 residues. V dropped 4 bases and J dropped 6; count of bases not matched to a gene: 10. The CDR3 protein is CASSHDGTGQSEAFF. CDR3 coding DNA: TGTGCCAGCAGCCACGACGGGACAGGGCAGTCTGAAGCTTTCTTT. Looking up the rest from reference TRBV5-4 and TRBJ1-1 gives the full variable domain: ETGVTQSPTHLIKTRGQQVTLRCSSQSGHNTVSWYQQALGQGPQFIFQYYREEENGRGNFPPRFSGLQFPNYSSELNVNALELDDSALYLCASSHDGTGQSEAFFGQGTRLTVV.

The V gene is TRBV27, the J gene TRBJ1-2, with D possibly being TRBD1 (5 bases). The ends were cut back, 6 bases at V and 0 bases at J, with 11 bases in the middle. Germline loops: CDR1 MNHEY, CDR2 SMNVEV (reference sequence). The CDR3 covers 14 residues. The DNA of the CDR3 is TGTGCCAGCAGGGGGGGAGGCTCTAACTATGGCTACACCTTC. It specifies CASRGGGSNYGYTF.

The chain links TRBV30 to TRBJ2-3; weak D call: TRBD2 (6 bases). Germline V lookup: CDR1 GTSNPN, CDR2 SVGIG (reference sequence). Trimming took 3 bases from V and 1 from J, leaving 14 bases between them. This CDR3 has 15 amino acids. The CDR3 protein is CAWRFGGSGTDTQYF. The CDR3 nucleotides read TGTGCCTGGAGATTCGGGGGTTCTGGCACAGATACGCAGTATTTT.

The rearrangement links TRBV9 to TRBJ2-1; TRBD2 agrees at 7 bases. The CDR3 has 18 residues. The junction had 10 bases not matched to a gene; V was cut back by 1 base and J by 0 bases. CDR1 is SGDLS and CDR2 is YYNGEE in the germline V gene. The chain's CDR3 is CASSVIGGDYRSYNEQFF. Written as DNA, the CDR3 is TGTGCCAGCAGCGTAATCGGAGGGGACTATCGCTCCTACAATGAGCAGTTCTTC.

V and J are TRBV5-5 and TRBJ1-2; 9 bases match TRBD1. Germline loops: CDR1 SGHKS, CDR2 YYEKEE (reference sequence). The CDR3 totals 13 residues. V was pared by 6 bases and J by 8 bases, with 8 bases of the junction left unmatched. The chain's CDR3 is CASTRDRGVGYTF. The CDR3 DNA is TGTGCCAGCACCCGAGACAGGGGGGTCGGCTACACCTTC.

The genes are TRBV19 and TRBJ1-1; D is perhaps TRBD1 (5 bases). The CDR3 runs to 13 residues. The ends were cut back, 7 bases at V and 5 bases at J, with 14 bases in the middle. Germline values: CDR1 LNHDA, CDR2 SQIVND (reference sequence). The CDR3 DNA reads as TGTGCCAGTACCAAGGGGCGCGGTACTGAAGCTTTCTTT. Translating gives CASTKGRGTEAFF.